This TCR beta chain stems from a study of blood T cell repertoires in COVID-19. About the research overall: Collection of acute and convalescent COVID-19 samples took place in the United States, Italy and Spain. T cells, B-cell-depleted T cells, or PBMCs supplied cDNA or gDNA.

Germline V lookup: CDR1 SGHNT, CDR2 YENEEA. CDR3 length: 12 residues. Trimming removed 7 bases at V and 1 base at J, with 7 bases between. Sequencing used immunoSEQ multiplex PCR; TCRdb keeps in-frame clones, though not all of them. The repertoire holds about 130,000 clones, with around 82% as singletons. This receptor was obtained from a man aged 30 to 45 with COVID-19, enrolled during active disease. Sequencing was carried out using peripheral blood. The chain recombines TRBV11-3 with TRBJ1-1; D remains unclear. Here the CDR3 DNA reads TGTGCCAGCACCAGACAGAACACTGAAGCTTTCTTT. This encodes CASTRQNTEAFF. The variable domain in full, completed from reference TRBV11-3 and TRBJ1-1, reads EAGVVQSPRYKIIEKKQPVAFWCNPISGHNTLYWYLQNLGQGPELLIRYENEEAVDDSQLPKDRFSAERLKGVDSTLKIQPAELGDSAVYLCASTRQNTEAFFGQGTRLTVV.